Presented here are 28 T cell receptor beta chains from one specimen sequenced in a study of T cell changes during pregnancy in multiple sclerosis. Using immunoSEQ multiplex PCR, the repertoire was profiled, and TCRdb retains in-frame clones only, with some absent. The profile shows 30,000 to 35,000 clones, roughly nine tenths of them singletons. This sample comprised CD8+ T cells from peripheral blood mononuclear cells, obtained before pregnancy. These receptors all come from a female donor with multiple sclerosis, enrolled in a pregnancy study.

The chain combines TRBV9 with TRBJ2-1, with 9 bases aligning to TRBD2. This CDR3 has 17 residues. The J segment lost 9 bases and the V segment lost 0 bases, leaving 13 bases of the junction unmatched. Germline V CDR1 and CDR2: SGDLS, YYNGEE. DNA for the CDR3: TGTGCCAGCAGCGTAGAGGCTAGCGGGACTGTACAAGGTGAGCAGTTCTTC. The encoded protein is CASSVEASGTVQGEQFF.

The chain is built from TRBV6-1 and TRBJ2-7, with 9 bases matching TRBD1. The CDR3 loop spans 14 amino acids. Trimming removed 4 bases from V and 3 bases from J; junction bases left unmatched: 4. The germline CDR1 and CDR2 sequences are MNHNS and SASEGT. CDR3 residues: CASSAMGQGYEQYF. Here the CDR3 DNA reads TGTGCCAGCAGTGCTATGGGACAGGGCTACGAGCAGTACTTC.

V is TRBV6-5 and J is TRBJ2-6; no clear D. The CDR3 sequence is 13 residues long. Trimming pared 4 bases from V and 1 base from J, leaving 2 bases between. From germline, CDR1 is MNHEY and CDR2 SVGAGI. The CDR3 here is CASSSSGANVLTF. For the CDR3, the DNA is TGTGCCAGCAGTTCATCTGGGGCCAACGTCCTGACTTTC.

The chain uses TRBV29-1 and TRBJ2-1; 10 bases are shared with TRBD2. CDR1 SQVTM and CDR2 ANQGSEA come from the germline V gene. The J segment lost 7 bases and the V segment lost 3 bases, leaving 18 bases of the junction unmatched. The CDR3 has 18 residues. The CDR3 sequence: CSVDPRTGSGLAVNEQFF. The CDR3 region has the DNA TGCAGCGTTGACCCCCGGACAGGCTCCGGACTAGCGGTGAATGAGCAGTTCTTC.

The V call is TRBV4-3, the J call TRBJ2-2; 8 bases align to TRBD2. The V gene end was trimmed by 0 bases and the J gene end by 6 bases; junction bases not matched to a gene: 3. CDR3 length: 15 amino acids. Per the germline V gene, CDR1 is LGHNA and CDR2 is YSLEER. CDR3 amino acids: CASSQENGGAGELFF. The CDR3 DNA reads TGCGCCAGCAGCCAAGAGAACGGGGGGGCCGGGGAGCTGTTTTTT.

The V and J genes are TRBV19 and TRBJ2-1, with TRBD2 identical over 8 bases. Looked up from germline, CDR1 is LNHDA and CDR2 is SQIVND (reference sequence). V shed 3 bases and J 3 bases; nucleotides not matched to a gene: 4. This CDR3 spans 15 amino acids. For the CDR3, the DNA is TGTGCCAGTAGTATTAGTAGCGGGGACTACAATGAGCAGTTCTTC. Its translation is CASSISSGDYNEQFF.

The rearrangement joins TRBV5-6 to TRBJ1-6; 7 bases match TRBD1. The J segment lost 5 bases and the V segment lost 6 bases, leaving 5 bases of the junction unmatched. This CDR3 is built from 14 residues. Looked up from germline, CDR1 is SGHDT and CDR2 is YYEEEE. CDR3 region: CASTTGANNSPLHF. The CDR3 DNA follows: TGTGCCAGCACCACAGGGGCGAATAATTCACCCCTCCACTTT.

This rearrangement joins TRBV4-1 to TRBJ2-4, with a possible D match to TRBD2 (5 bases). V shed 0 bases and J shed 3 bases, with 12 bases lying between them. CDR3 length: 16 residues. The germline CDR1 and CDR2 sequences are MGHRA and YSYEKL. This CDR3 reads CASSQETSGIKNIQYF. The CDR3 nucleotides read TGCGCCAGCAGCCAAGAAACCTCCGGGATCAAAAACATTCAGTACTTC.

The chain employs TRBV19 and TRBJ1-1; D is ambiguous. Per germline, CDR1 LNHDA and CDR2 SQIVND (reference sequence). V was shortened by 5 bases and J by 0 bases, with 7 bases between the two germline ends. The CDR3 is 13 amino acids. CDR3 nucleotide sequence: TGTGCCAGTAGTCTCGCGGTGAACACTGAAGCTTTCTTT. Translation: CASSLAVNTEAFF.

The chain combines TRBV5-6 with TRBJ1-1; TRBD1 is a possible D gene (5 bases). The CDR3 consists of 13 residues. Germline-derived CDR1 and CDR2 are SGHDT and YYEEEE. The ends were cut back, 6 bases at V and 4 bases at J, with 13 bases in the middle. The CDR3 protein is CASMQGVFTEAFF. The CDR3 nucleotides are TGTGCCAGCATGCAAGGGGTTTTCACTGAAGCTTTCTTT.

The chain carries TRBV9 and TRBJ1-1; TRBD1 aligns across 7 bases. CDR3 length equals 16 residues. Germline V CDR1 and CDR2: SGDLS, YYNGEE. The V and J ends lost 4 bases and 4 bases, in that order; junction bases with no gene match: 13. CDR3 protein: CASSPRDRLSATEAFF. The CDR3 nucleotides are TGTGCCAGCAGCCCCCGGGACAGACTAAGTGCCACTGAAGCTTTCTTT.

The J gene is TRBJ2-2, the V gene TRBV29-1; 12 nucleotides match TRBD2. Germline-derived CDR1 and CDR2 are SQVTM and ANQGSEA. This CDR3 has 15 amino acids. V gave up 2 bases and J gave up 5 bases; unmatched junction bases: 3. This CDR3 reads CSVETGTSGTGELFF. The CDR3 DNA reads TGCAGCGTTGAAACCGGGACTAGCGGGACCGGGGAGCTGTTTTTT.

The genes are TRBV4-2 and TRBJ2-1; the D is unclear. The CDR3 has 14 amino acids. CDR1 and CDR2 from the germline V gene are LGHNA and YNFKEQ. V was clipped by 2 bases and J by 0 bases, with 5 bases between them. The DNA of the CDR3 is TGTGCCAGCAGCCAATCTCCCTCCTACAATGAGCAGTTCTTC. It codes for CASSQSPSYNEQFF.

On this clone: The sample carries other DNA sequences with the same CDR3. This chain connects TRBV19 to TRBJ2-7, with 11 bases fitting TRBD1. There are 14 residues in the CDR3. Per the germline V gene, CDR1 is LNHDA and CDR2 is SQIVND (reference sequence). The ends lost 5 bases at V and 2 bases at J; junction bases unmatched: 2. The CDR3 DNA sequence: TGTGCCAGTAGTCCGGGACAGGGGGCCTACGAGCAGTACTTC. This translates into CASSPGQGAYEQYF.

This clone was seen a few times. This chain uses TRBV27 with TRBJ2-7, with D maybe TRBD1 (6 bases). The germline V and J ends were trimmed by 6 bases and 2 bases, with 14 bases remaining between them. The V gene's germline CDR1 is MNHEY and CDR2 SMNVEV (reference sequence). The CDR3 totals 14 residues. The CDR3, as DNA: TGTGCCAGCAGAAAAGGGACAATCCCCTACGAGCAGTACTTC. It is translated as CASRKGTIPYEQYF.

The rearrangement links TRBV7-6 to TRBJ2-3; 7 bases align to TRBD2. CDR1 SGHVS and CDR2 FNYEAQ come from the germline V gene. The junction had 12 bases not matched to a gene; V was cut back by 0 bases and J by 3 bases. The CDR3 spans 18 residues. Here the CDR3 reads CASSLASTASGLTDTQYF. The CDR3 DNA sequence: TGTGCCAGCAGCTTAGCGTCCACGGCTAGCGGTTTAACAGATACGCAGTATTTT.

The chain carries TRBV5-1 and TRBJ2-7, with 11 positions matching TRBD1. CDR1 is SGHRS, CDR2 YFSETQ, per germline. The V and J ends lost 1 base and 6 bases, in that order; junction bases with no gene match: 6. This CDR3 comprises 15 residues. The CDR3 sequence: CASSLIGQGAGEQYF. CDR3 DNA sequence: TGCGCCAGCAGCTTGATTGGACAGGGGGCTGGCGAGCAGTACTTC.

This chain uses TRBV6-6 with TRBJ2-1; the D gene is possibly TRBD2 (5 bases). V lost 2 bases and J lost 1, with 12 bases in between. The germline V gene encodes CDR1 MNHNY and CDR2 SVGAGI (reference sequence). CDR3 size: 16 residues. The CDR3 spells CASSYTDYLSYNEQFF. DNA of the CDR3: TGTGCCAGCAGTTACACAGACTACCTGTCCTACAATGAGCAGTTCTTC.

This chain links TRBV30 with TRBJ1-2; no clear D. CDR3 length: 12 residues. Trimming stripped 3 bases from V and 8 bases from J, with 13 bases between. Germline values: CDR1 GTSNPN, CDR2 SVGIG (reference sequence). The CDR3 here is CAWSPTQNGYTF. CDR3 DNA: TGTGCCTGGAGCCCAACCCAGAACGGCTACACCTTC.

The V call is TRBV6-5, the J call TRBJ2-1; 9 bases fit TRBD2. Germline-derived CDR1 and CDR2 are MNHEY and SVGAGI. V shed 5 bases and J 2 bases; nucleotides not matched to a gene: 1. The CDR3 length is 14 residues. CDR3 coding DNA: TGTGCCAGCAGTCTAGCGGGACCCTACAATGAGCAGTTCTTC. It yields the protein CASSLAGPYNEQFF.

This chain links TRBV19 with TRBJ2-7; 7 nucleotides match TRBD1. Germline-derived CDR1 and CDR2 are LNHDA and SQIVND (reference sequence). The CDR3 sequence is 15 residues long. J was trimmed by 2 bases and V by 3 bases; bases with no gene match: 7. The CDR3 is CASSMDDRETYEQYF. In DNA, the CDR3 is TGTGCCAGTAGTATGGACGACAGGGAAACCTACGAGCAGTACTTC.

This chain links TRBV7-9 with TRBJ2-7, with 9 nucleotides matching TRBD2. Germline lookup yields CDR1 SEHNR and CDR2 FQNEAQ (reference sequence). The CDR3 has 14 amino acids. V dropped 6 bases and J dropped 3; count of bases not matched to a gene: 6. CDR3 protein: CASSLSGSGYEQYF. The CDR3 nucleotides are TGTGCCAGCAGTCTTAGCGGGAGCGGCTACGAGCAGTACTTC.

This rearrangement joins TRBV7-9 to TRBJ2-3, with 7 bases that match TRBD2. This CDR3 is built from 15 residues. Losses at the gene ends were 3 bases for V and 0 bases for J; bases not matched to a gene: 3. The germline CDR1 and CDR2 sequences are SEHNR and FQNEAQ (reference sequence). The CDR3 region has the DNA TGTGCCAGCAGCTTCAGCGGGACTAGCACAGATACGCAGTATTTT. Amino acid sequence: CASSFSGTSTDTQYF. The complete variable domain, with remaining parts taken from reference TRBV7-9 and TRBJ2-3, reads DTGVSQNPRHKITKRGQNVTFRCDPISEHNRLYWYRQTLGQGPEFLTYFQNEAQLEKSRLLSDRFSAERPKGSFSTLEIQRTEQGDSAMYLCASSFSGTSTDTQYFGPGTRLTVL.

The chain has TRBV7-9 and TRBJ1-5; D is possibly TRBD1 (6 bases). The germline V gene has CDR1 SEHNR and CDR2 FQNEAQ (reference sequence). The V and J ends lost 2 bases and 5 bases respectively, with 16 bases between them. The CDR3 is 16 amino acids. CDR3 bases: TGTGCCAGCAGCTTAACGAAGGACAGTTATTATCAGCCCCAGCATTTT. It translates to CASSLTKDSYYQPQHF.

The chain joins TRBV29-1 to TRBJ2-3; 14 bases align to TRBD2. The ends lost 6 bases at V and 3 bases at J; junction bases unmatched: 11. Germline assignment: CDR1 SQVTM and CDR2 ANQGSEA. The CDR3 runs to 17 residues. CDR3 sequence reads: CSVDGLAGGPNTDTQYF. The DNA for the CDR3 is TGCAGCGTCGACGGACTAGCGGGGGGCCCGAATACAGATACGCAGTATTTT.

This clone appeared once. The rearrangement joins TRBV27 to TRBJ1-1; 7 nucleotides line up with TRBD1. V trimming: 5 bases; J trimming: 4 bases; junction bases outside the gene matches: 7. The germline V gene has CDR1 MNHEY and CDR2 SMNVEV (reference sequence). The length of the CDR3 is 14 residues. The CDR3 region has the DNA TGTGCCAGCAGTCTGAGACAGGGCTTCACTGAAGCTTTCTTT. Encoded protein: CASSLRQGFTEAFF.

V is TRBV7-9 and J is TRBJ2-1; 15 nucleotides align to TRBD2. CDR1 is SEHNR and CDR2 is FQNEAQ in the germline V gene (reference sequence). The CDR3 loop spans 16 amino acids. V gave up 5 bases and J gave up 8 bases; unmatched junction bases: 7. CDR3 region: CASSTWTSGRADEQFF. The CDR3 region has the DNA TGTGCCAGCAGCACCTGGACTAGCGGGAGGGCCGATGAGCAGTTCTTC.

The chain carries TRBV6-7 and TRBJ2-3; no definite D call. TRBV6-7 is classed as an ORF, of uncertain function. Trimming took off 2 bases at V and 1 base at J, with 7 bases between the two ends. This CDR3 spans 14 amino acids. CDR3 protein: CASSYDSRTDTQYF. The CDR3, as DNA: TGTGCCAGCAGTTACGACTCGCGCACAGATACGCAGTATTTT.